This paragraph reports one TCR beta chain. Treatment defined: 15 to 20 received Ad26.COV2.S at low or high dose, single or two shots; 5 received placebo; per-sample allocation not given. Vaccine and placebo recipients were sampled on day 63 after the first injection. V was shortened by 0 bases and J by 4 bases, with 9 bases between the two germline ends. The germline V gene has CDR1 MNHEY and CDR2 SVGAGI. This CDR3 comprises 14 residues. The record originates from a study of Ad26.COV2.S vaccination and SARS-CoV-2 variants. TCRdb keeps only in-frame clones here, not all; method: immunoSEQ multiplex PCR. The sample records 440,000 or so clones, less than 95% being singletons.

Sequencing was performed on peripheral blood, taken in a trial of Ad26.COV2.S vaccine versus placebo. The gene calls are TRBV6-5 and TRBJ2-5; D remains unclear. This receptor was taken from a person aged 18 to 59 who received the Ad26.COV2.S COVID-19 vaccine or a placebo. CDR3 DNA: TGTGCCAGCAGTTACTCCGAGGTGGGAGAGACCCAGTACTTC. As protein: CASSYSEVGETQYF.